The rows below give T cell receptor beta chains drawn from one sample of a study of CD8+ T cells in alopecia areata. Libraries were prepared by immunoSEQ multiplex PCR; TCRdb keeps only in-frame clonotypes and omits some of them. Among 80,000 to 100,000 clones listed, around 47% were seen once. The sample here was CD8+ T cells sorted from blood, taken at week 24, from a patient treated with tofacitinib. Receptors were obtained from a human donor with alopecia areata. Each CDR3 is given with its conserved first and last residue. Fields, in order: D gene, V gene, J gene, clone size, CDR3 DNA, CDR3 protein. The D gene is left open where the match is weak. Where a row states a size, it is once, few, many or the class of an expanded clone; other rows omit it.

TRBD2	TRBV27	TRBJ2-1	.	TGTGCCAGCAGTTTAATAGCGGGGCCATACAATGAGCAGTTCTTC	CASSLIAGPYNEQFF
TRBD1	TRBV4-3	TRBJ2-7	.	TGCGCCAGCAGCCAGAGTACCGGGACAGGGGCCTACGAGCAGTACTTC	CASSQSTGTGAYEQYF
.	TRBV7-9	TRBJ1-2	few	TGTGCCAGCAGCTTGGCCTTGTTGGGCTACACCTTC	CASSLALLGYTF
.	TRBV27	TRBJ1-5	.	TGTGCCAGCAGTTCACGACAGACTACCGAGGGGAAGCCCCAGCATTTT	CASSSRQTTEGKPQHF
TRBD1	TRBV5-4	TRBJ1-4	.	TGTGCCAGCAGCTCGGACAGGGGGGGCTTGAGTGAAAAACTGTTTTTT	CASSSDRGGLSEKLFF
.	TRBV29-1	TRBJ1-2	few	TGCAGCGCCCAACAGGGTTTAGGCTATGGCTACACCTTC	CSAQQGLGYGYTF
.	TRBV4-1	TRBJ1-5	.	TGCGCCAGCAGCCGTGGGGGAAGCAATCAGCCCCAGCATTTT	CASSRGGSNQPQHF
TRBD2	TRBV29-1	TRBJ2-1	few	TGCAGCGTACGCCTTAGCGGGCGGAGAAATAATGAGCAGTTCTTC	CSVRLSGRRNNEQFF
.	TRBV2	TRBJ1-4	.	TGTGCCAGCAGTGAAGCGTGGACAACTAATGAAAAACTGTTTTTT	CASSEAWTTNEKLFF
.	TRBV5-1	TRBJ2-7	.	TGCGCCAGCACTCTCGGGAACGAGCAGTACTTC	CASTLGNEQYF
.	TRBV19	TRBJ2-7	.	TGTGCCACCTCCGACAGGTTAACCTACGAGCAGTACTTC	CATSDRLTYEQYF
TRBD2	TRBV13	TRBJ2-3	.	TGTGCCAGCAGCTCGGGACTAGCGGGGTATACGCAGTATTTT	CASSSGLAGYTQYF
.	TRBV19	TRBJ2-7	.	TGTGCCAGTAGGACGGGACTCGGTAACGAGCAGTACTTC	CASRTGLGNEQYF
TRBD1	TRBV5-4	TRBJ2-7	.	TGTGCCAGCAGCGGGACAGGGGACGAGCAGTACTTC	CASSGTGDEQYF
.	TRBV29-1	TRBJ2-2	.	TGCAGCGTTGACGAACGGGTCAGCACCGGGGAGCTGTTTTTT	CSVDERVSTGELFF
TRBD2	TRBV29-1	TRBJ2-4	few	TGCAGCGTGTGGGGACTAGCGGAAGGAGAAAACATTCAGTACTTC	CSVWGLAEGENIQYF
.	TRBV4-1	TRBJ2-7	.	TGCGCCAGCAGCCAAGGGCCAGGGGTAGAAGAGCAGTACTTC	CASSQGPGVEEQYF
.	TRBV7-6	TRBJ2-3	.	TGTGCCAGCAGCGACCGTAGCGGACTATCCGATACGCAGTATTTT	CASSDRSGLSDTQYF
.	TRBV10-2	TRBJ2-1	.	TGCGCCAGCAGTGGAACTAGCTACAATGAGCAGTTCTTC	CASSGTSYNEQFF
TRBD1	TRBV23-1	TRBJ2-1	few	TGCGCCAGCAGCCCAGCCCGGGACAGATCCAATGAGCAGTTCTTC	CASSPARDRSNEQFF
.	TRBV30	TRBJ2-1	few	TGTGCCTGGAGTGTAAGGGGCGATGAGCAGTTCTTC	CAWSVRGDEQFF
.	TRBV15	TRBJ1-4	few	TGTGCCACCAGCAGACAGGCTAATGAAAAACTGTTTTTT	CATSRQANEKLFF